Below are 12 T cell receptor beta chains sequenced from a single sample in a study of regulatory T cells in long-lasting Graves disease. Combining iRepertoire HTBI primers with Arm-PCR of CDR3 regions, the authors built TCR beta libraries. TCRdb passed the multiplex PCR reads through MiXCR, listing each CDR3 protein once. The sample contains around 480,000 distinct CDR3 sequences, about a sixth of which appear only once. Indicated time point: newly diagnosed GD, antithyroid drugs for less than 3 months. PBMC RNA served as the TCR library source. This sample was shared with a second study, whose subject was T cells in Graves' hyperthyroidism and ophthalmopathy.

Sequencing used peripheral blood mononuclear cells (PBMCs), obtained at new diagnosis, from a patient treated with antithyroid drugs. The source is a man aged 40-55 years with Graves disease.

This clonotype was recorded at least ten times. The J gene is TRBJ2-5, the V gene TRBV24-1; D perhaps matches TRBD1 (5 bases). The germline V gene has CDR1 KGHDR and CDR2 SFDVKD. Trimming took 2 bases from V and 0 from J, leaving 15 bases between them. There are 17 residues in the CDR3. The chain's CDR3 is CATSDSSDNRYQETQYF. CDR3 coding DNA: TGTGCCACCAGTGATTCCTCGGACAACAGGTACCAAGAGACCCAGTACTTC.

The chain combines TRBV18 with TRBJ2-7, with 10 bases fitting TRBD1. V was clipped by 8 bases and J by 7 bases; unmatched bases: 8. CDR3 size: 13 residues. Looked up from germline, CDR1 is KGHSH and CDR2 is LQKENI. This chain's CDR3 is CASLRDRGKEQYF. The CDR3 bases are TGTGCCAGCCTCCGGGACAGGGGAAAGGAGCAGTACTTC. The variable domain in full, completed from reference TRBV18 and TRBJ2-7, reads NAGVMQNPRHLVRRRGQEARLRCSPMKGHSHVYWYRQLPEEGLKFMVYLQKENIIDESGMPKERFSAEFPKEGPSILRIQQVVRGDSAAYFCASLRDRGKEQYFGPGTRLTVT.

This clonotype was counted ten times or more. The genes are TRBV5-1 and TRBJ1-3; D is ambiguous. The V end lost 2 bases, the J end lost 0 bases, and 21 bases lay between the germline ends. Per germline, CDR1 SGHRS and CDR2 YFSETQ. The CDR3 loop spans 19 amino acids. This CDR3 reads CASSFVPRRSLNSGNTIYF. DNA of the CDR3: TGCGCCAGCAGCTTCGTTCCTAGACGGTCCCTAAACTCTGGAAACACCATATATTTT.

The chain combines TRBV12-3 or TRBV12-4 with TRBJ2-6, with unresolved D. V lost 4 bases and J 0 bases, leaving 7 bases between the germline ends. This CDR3 region has 15 residues. Here the CDR3 reads CASSSEYSGANVLTF. CDR3 bases: TGTGCCAGCAGTTCAGAGTACTCTGGGGCCAACGTCCTGACTTTC.

Concerning this clonotype: This probably arose from a read error, given a far larger clone one base away. The final CDR3 position lacks the conserved phenylalanine or tryptophan, pointing to a likely read error. The rearrangement joins TRBV12-3 or TRBV12-4 to TRBJ2-7; 8 nucleotides match TRBD2. The CDR3 totals 15 residues. The CDR3 loop reads CASSLAGLAPYEQYS. CDR3 bases: TGTGCCAGCAGCTTAGCTGGACTAGCCCCCTACGAGCAGTACTCC.

There are a few counts of this clonotype. This chain connects TRBV29-1 to TRBJ1-1, with D unresolved. The germline V gene has CDR1 SQVTM and CDR2 ANQGSEA. The CDR3 is 12 residues long. Deletions cut 4 bases from V and 4 bases from J, with 10 bases between. CDR3: CSVGGSPTEAFF. CDR3 bases: TGCAGCGTTGGTGGGAGTCCCACTGAAGCTTTCTTT.

This clonotype has just a few counts. This may be a read error, as it is one base from a much larger clone. The chain is built from TRBV27 and TRBJ2-1; 10 positions agree with TRBD2. CDR1 and CDR2 from the germline V gene are MNHEY and SMNVEV (reference sequence). This CDR3 comprises 14 residues. Here the CDR3 reads CASSSGRARNERFF. The CDR3 DNA reads as TGTGCCAGCAGTAGCGGGAGGGCCAGGAATGAGCGGTTCTTC.

This clonotype was seen ten or more times. This rearrangement joins TRBV10-3 to TRBJ2-5, with a possible D match to TRBD2 (5 bases). This CDR3 comprises 12 residues. Germline loops: CDR1 ENHRY, CDR2 SYGVKD. V shed 10 bases and J shed 4 bases, with 13 bases lying between them. CDR3 sequence: CATLGVGETQYF. Here the CDR3 DNA reads TGTGCCACCCTCGGGGTGGGAGAGACCCAGTACTTC.

This clonotype was recorded many times. The chain carries TRBV6-5 and TRBJ2-5, with D unclear. From germline, CDR1 is MNHEY and CDR2 SVGAGI. The CDR3 has 11 residues. With 0 bases removed from V and 5 bases from J, the gap between germline ends came to 1 base. DNA of the CDR3: TGTGCCAGCAGTTACTCTGAGACCCAGTACTTC. Protein sequence: CASSYSETQYF.

At least ten counts were recorded for this clonotype. Written as DNA, the CDR3 is TGTGCCAGCACCTCGGGGGGCCGCCCCCAAGAGACCCAGTACTTC. Translating gives CASTSGGRPQETQYF. The rearrangement joins TRBV28 to TRBJ2-5, with D possibly matching TRBD2 (7 bases). V was shortened by 7 bases and J by 1 base, with 16 bases between the two germline ends. There are 15 residues in the CDR3. Germline CDR1 and CDR2: MDHEN and SYDVKM.

Many counts were recorded for this clonotype. The gene calls are TRBV28 and TRBJ2-1, with 12 bases lining up with TRBD2. The J call may be faulty, since TRBJ2-5 better matches the DNA end. CDR1 and CDR2 (germline): MDHEN, SYDVKM. This CDR3 spans 17 amino acids. The CDR3 nucleotides read TGTGCCAGCAGTTCCGGCCTAGCGGGAGGGAGCGTACAGACCCAGTACTTC. It encodes CASSSGLAGGSVQTQYF.

In this sample, this clonotype turned up a few times. This chain's CDR3 is CASSLTGTRGKETQYF. The CDR3 DNA sequence: TGCGCCAGCAGCTTGACCGGGACTAGGGGCAAAGAGACCCAGTACTTC. This rearrangement joins TRBV5-1 to TRBJ2-5, with 8 bases fitting TRBD2. Germline-derived CDR1 and CDR2 are SGHRS and YFSETQ. The CDR3 is made up of 16 amino acids. V was clipped by 1 base and J by 3 bases; unmatched bases: 8.